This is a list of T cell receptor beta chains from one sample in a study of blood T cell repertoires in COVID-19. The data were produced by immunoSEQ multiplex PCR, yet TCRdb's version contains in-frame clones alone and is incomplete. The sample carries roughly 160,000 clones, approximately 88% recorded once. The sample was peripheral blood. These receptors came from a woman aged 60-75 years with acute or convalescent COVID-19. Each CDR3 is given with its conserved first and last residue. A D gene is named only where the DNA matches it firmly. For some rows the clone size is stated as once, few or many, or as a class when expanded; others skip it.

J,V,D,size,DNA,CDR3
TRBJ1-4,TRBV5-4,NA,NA,TGTGCCAGCAGCTTCCGGGAGGGAGGGGAAAAACTGTTTTTT,CASSFREGGEKLFF
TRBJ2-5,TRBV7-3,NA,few,TGTGCCAGCAGCTTCACCAACCGGGAGACCCAGTACTTC,CASSFTNRETQYF
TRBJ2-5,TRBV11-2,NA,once,TGTGCCAGCAGCCGACTCCGGTACCAAGAGACCCAGTACTTC,CASSRLRYQETQYF
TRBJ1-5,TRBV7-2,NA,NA,TGTGCCAGCAGCGACTCACAGGCTCGGCAGCATTTT,CASSDSQARQHF
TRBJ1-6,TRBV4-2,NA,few,TGTGCCAGCAGCGCTACCCGCCAGGGAATTTCACCCCTCCACTTT,CASSATRQGISPLHF
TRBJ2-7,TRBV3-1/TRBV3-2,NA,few,TGTGCCAGCAGCCAAGCGAATAGACGGGGATCCTCCTACGAGCAGTACTTC,CASSQANRRGSSYEQYF
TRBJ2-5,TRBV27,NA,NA,TGTGCCAGCAGGGCACTTGACAGGAGACAAGAGACCCAGTACTTC,CASRALDRRQETQYF
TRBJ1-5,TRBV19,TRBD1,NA,TGTGCCATCGGACAGGGGCGCCCCAGCAATCAGCCCCAGCATTTT,CAIGQGRPSNQPQHF
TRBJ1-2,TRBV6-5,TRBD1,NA,TGTGCCAGCAGCCCCACCCCGACAGGGGGCTATGGCTACACCTTC,CASSPTPTGGYGYTF
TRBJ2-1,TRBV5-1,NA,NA,TGCGCCAGCAGCTTGGCTCCGTTTTACAATGAGCAGTTCTTC,CASSLAPFYNEQFF
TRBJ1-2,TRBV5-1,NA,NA,TGCGCCAGCTCTGGATCCGGGGTAGCTAACTATGGCTACACCTTC,CASSGSGVANYGYTF
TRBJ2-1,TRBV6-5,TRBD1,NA,TGTGCCAGCAGTTCCCGACAGGGGAGGAATGAGCAGTTCTTC,CASSSRQGRNEQFF
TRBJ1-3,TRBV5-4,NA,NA,TGTGCCAGCAGCTTGCCAATGGGAGGCACCTCGGGAAGGAACACCATATATTTT,CASSLPMGGTSGRNTIYF
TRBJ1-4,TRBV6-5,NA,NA,TGTGCCAGCAAAGGGCTTCGGGGGAACGAAAAACTGTTTTTT,CASKGLRGNEKLFF
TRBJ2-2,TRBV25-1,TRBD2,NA,TGTGCTTCCTCCCCGGGCGGGGGGGCCACCGGGGAGCTGTTTTTT,CASSPGGGATGELFF
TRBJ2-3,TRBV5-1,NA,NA,TGCGCCAGCAGCTTGGACAGGGTCACAGATACGCAGTATTTT,CASSLDRVTDTQYF
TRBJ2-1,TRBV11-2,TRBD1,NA,TGTGCCAGCAGCCCGGGACAGCTTGCTTCTGAGCAGTTCTTC,CASSPGQLASEQFF
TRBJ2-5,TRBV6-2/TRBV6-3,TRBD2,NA,TGTGCCAGCAGTCAGGGACAGCGGGGGGTGAGGGAGACCCAGTACTTC,CASSQGQRGVRETQYF
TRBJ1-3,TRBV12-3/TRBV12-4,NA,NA,TGTGCCAGCAGTTTACTCGGAAACACCATATATTTT,CASSLLGNTIYF
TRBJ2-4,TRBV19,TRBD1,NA,TGTGCCAGTAGTACTGGGACAGGGGGCCCTATAGCCAAAAACATTCAGTACTTC,CASSTGTGGPIAKNIQYF
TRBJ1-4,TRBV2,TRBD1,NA,TGTGCCAGCAGAGAGACAGGGTTTGGGGAAAAACTGTTTTTT,CASRETGFGEKLFF
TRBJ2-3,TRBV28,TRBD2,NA,TGTGCCAGCAGTTTAGGTAGCGGGGGTCTTCAAACGAGGACAGATACGCAGTATTTT,CASSLGSGGLQTRTDTQYF
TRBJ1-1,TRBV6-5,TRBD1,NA,TGTGCCAGCAGGCCGGGACAGAGACCGACTGAAGCTTTCTTT,CASRPGQRPTEAFF
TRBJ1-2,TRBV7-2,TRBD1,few,TGTGCCAGCAGCGGGGGCGACAGGGCAACGGGCTACACCTTC,CASSGGDRATGYTF
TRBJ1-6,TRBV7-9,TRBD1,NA,TGTGCCAGCAGCTTAGGAGACAGGGGGCAAAGGAGATCACCCCTCCACTTT,CASSLGDRGQRRSPLHF
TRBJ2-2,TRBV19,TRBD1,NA,TGTGCCAGCCTCCGGGACAGGGGAGCAAACACCGGGGAGCTGTTTTTT,CASLRDRGANTGELFF
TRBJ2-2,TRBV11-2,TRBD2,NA,TGTGCCAGCAGCTCGGCTAGCGGTACGAACACCGGGGAGCTGTTTTTT,CASSSASGTNTGELFF
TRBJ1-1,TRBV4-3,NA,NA,TGCGCCAGCAGCCAAGCCGTTCTTTTATACACTGAAGCTTTCTTT,CASSQAVLLYTEAFF